This T cell receptor beta chain came from a study of OX40 agonist ivuxolimab in advanced cancers. As for the study in general: Patients' therapy was ivuxolimab, an antibody that acts as an agonist of OX40 (CD134).

Germline CDR1 reads LNHNV; CDR2 reads YYDKDF (reference sequence). V was cut by 2 bases and J by 12 bases, with 10 bases left in between. The CDR3 spans 12 residues. Clones were read by immunoSEQ multiplex PCR, and TCRdb kept only the in-frame ones, dropping some. This table holds 60,000 or so clones, approximately 82% found once. The sequences come from CD4+ or CD8+ T cells sorted from blood, collected in a trial of the OX40 agonist ivuxolimab. The rearrangement joins TRBV15 to TRBJ1-4, with D possibly being TRBD1 (5 bases). The clonotype comes from an adult with an advanced solid tumor such as melanoma, head and neck, liver or kidney cancer. The CDR3, as DNA: TGTGCCACCAGCAGATCCCGGGGGGAACTGTTTTTT. Amino acids: CATSRSRGELFF. Full variable domain (remainder filled in from reference TRBV15 and TRBJ1-4): DAMVIQNPRYQVTQFGKPVTLSCSQTLNHNVMYWYQQKSSQAPKLLFHYYDKDFNNEADTPDNFQSRRPNTSFCFLDIRSPGLGDTAMYLCATSRSRGELFFGSGTQLSVL.